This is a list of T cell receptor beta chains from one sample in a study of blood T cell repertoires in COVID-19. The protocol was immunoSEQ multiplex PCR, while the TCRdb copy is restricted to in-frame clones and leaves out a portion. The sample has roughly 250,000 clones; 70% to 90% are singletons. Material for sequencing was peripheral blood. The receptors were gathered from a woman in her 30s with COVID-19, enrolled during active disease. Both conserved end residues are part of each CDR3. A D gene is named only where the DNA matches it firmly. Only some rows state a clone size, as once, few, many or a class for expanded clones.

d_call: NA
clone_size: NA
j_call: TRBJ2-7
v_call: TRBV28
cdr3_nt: TGTGCCAGCAGTTTGGTCTTGGGCAGCACCTACGAGCAGTACTTC
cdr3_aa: CASSLVLGSTYEQYF

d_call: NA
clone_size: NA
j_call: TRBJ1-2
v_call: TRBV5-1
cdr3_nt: TGCGCCAGCAGCTCAACAGTCCGGGGGACTTACTATGGCTACACCTTC
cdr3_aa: CASSSTVRGTYYGYTF

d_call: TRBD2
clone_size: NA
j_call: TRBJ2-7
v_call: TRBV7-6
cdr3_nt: TGTGCCAGCAGCTTATCTAGCGGGGGTGACGAGCAGTACTTC
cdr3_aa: CASSLSSGGDEQYF

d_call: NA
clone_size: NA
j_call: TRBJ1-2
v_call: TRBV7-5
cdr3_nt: TGTGTCAGAAGCCCGGACAGCGTCTTCTATGGCTACACCTTC
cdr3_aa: CVRSPDSVFYGYTF

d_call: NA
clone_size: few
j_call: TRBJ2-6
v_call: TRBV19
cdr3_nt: TGTGCCAGTACCCCCGGGACTGTCTCTGGGGCCAACGTCCTGACTTTC
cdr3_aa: CASTPGTVSGANVLTF

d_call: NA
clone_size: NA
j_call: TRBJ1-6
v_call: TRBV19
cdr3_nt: TGTGCCAGCGGGTTGGTAGATAATTCACCCCTCCACTTT
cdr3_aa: CASGLVDNSPLHF

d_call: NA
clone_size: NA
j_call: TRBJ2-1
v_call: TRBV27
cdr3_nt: TGTGCCAGCAGTTTCTCCGGGATGTACAATGAGCAGTTCTTC
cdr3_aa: CASSFSGMYNEQFF

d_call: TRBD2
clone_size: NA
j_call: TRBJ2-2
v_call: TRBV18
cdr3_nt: TGTGCCAGCTCACCCTTTGGACTAGCGGGGGAGTCCGGGGAGCTGTTTTTT
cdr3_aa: CASSPFGLAGESGELFF

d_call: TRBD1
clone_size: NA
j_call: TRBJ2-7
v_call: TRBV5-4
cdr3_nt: TGTGCCAGCAGCTTCACAGGGGAATCCTACGAGCAGTACTTC
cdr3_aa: CASSFTGESYEQYF

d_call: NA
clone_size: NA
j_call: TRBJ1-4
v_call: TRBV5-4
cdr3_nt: TGTGCCAGCAGGGTACAGGGCTCTAATGAAAAACTGTTTTTT
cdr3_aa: CASRVQGSNEKLFF

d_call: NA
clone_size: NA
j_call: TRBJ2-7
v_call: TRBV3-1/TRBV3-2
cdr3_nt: TGTGCCAGCAGCCAAAAAGGGCCGGGGACCTACGAGCAGTACTTC
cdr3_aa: CASSQKGPGTYEQYF

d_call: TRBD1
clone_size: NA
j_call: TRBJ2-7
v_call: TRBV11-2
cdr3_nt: TGTGCCAGCAGCGACGGGACAGGGGCCTACGAGCAGTACTTC
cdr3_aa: CASSDGTGAYEQYF

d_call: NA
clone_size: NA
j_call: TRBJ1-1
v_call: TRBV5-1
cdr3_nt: TGCGCCAGCAGCTTGAATGAGGACACTGAAGCTTTCTTT
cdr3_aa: CASSLNEDTEAFF

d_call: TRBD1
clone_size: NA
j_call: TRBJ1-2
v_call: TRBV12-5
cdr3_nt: TGTGCTAGTGGTTCAGACAGGGGTAACTATGGCTACACCTTC
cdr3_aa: CASGSDRGNYGYTF

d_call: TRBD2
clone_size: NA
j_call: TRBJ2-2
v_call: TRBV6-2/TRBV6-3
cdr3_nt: TGTGCCAGCAGTTACCCTAGCGGGGGCCCGGACACCGGGGAGCTGTTTTTT
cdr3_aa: CASSYPSGGPDTGELFF

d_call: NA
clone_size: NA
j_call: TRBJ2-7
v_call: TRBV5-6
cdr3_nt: TGTGCCAGCAGCTCAGGGGACGAGCAGTACTTC
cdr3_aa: CASSSGDEQYF